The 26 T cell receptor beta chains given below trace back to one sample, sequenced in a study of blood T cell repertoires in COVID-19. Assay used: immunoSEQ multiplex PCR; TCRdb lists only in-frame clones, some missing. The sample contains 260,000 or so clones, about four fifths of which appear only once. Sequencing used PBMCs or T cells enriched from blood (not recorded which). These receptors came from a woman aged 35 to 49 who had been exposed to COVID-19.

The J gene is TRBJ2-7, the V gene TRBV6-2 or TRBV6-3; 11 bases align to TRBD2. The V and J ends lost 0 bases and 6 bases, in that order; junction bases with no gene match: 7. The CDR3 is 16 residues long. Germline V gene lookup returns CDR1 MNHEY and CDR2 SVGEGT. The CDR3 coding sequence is TGTGCCAGCAGTTACTCGAGCTTAGCGGGGGGGCGCGAGCAGTACTTC. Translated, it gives CASSYSSLAGGREQYF.

CDR3 sequence (DNA): TGTGCCAGCAGTGAGGCGAGCTCCTATAATTCACCCCTCCACTTT. It yields the protein CASSEASSYNSPLHF. The gene calls are TRBV28 and TRBJ1-6; D gene uncertain. The CDR3 totals 15 residues. V lost 5 bases and J 0 bases, leaving 8 bases between the germline ends. Germline assignment: CDR1 MDHEN and CDR2 SYDVKM.

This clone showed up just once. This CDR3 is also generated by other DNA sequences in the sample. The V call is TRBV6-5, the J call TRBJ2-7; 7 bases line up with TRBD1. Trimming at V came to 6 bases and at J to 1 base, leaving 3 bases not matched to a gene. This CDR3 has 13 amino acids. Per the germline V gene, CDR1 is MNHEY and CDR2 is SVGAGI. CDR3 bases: TGTGCCAGCAGCCCGGGACAGTCCTACGAGCAGTACTTC. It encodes CASSPGQSYEQYF.

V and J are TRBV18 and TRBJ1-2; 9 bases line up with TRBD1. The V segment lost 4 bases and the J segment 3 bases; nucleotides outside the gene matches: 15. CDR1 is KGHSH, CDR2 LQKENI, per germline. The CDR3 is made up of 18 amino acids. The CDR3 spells CASSRTSPGQGQDYGYTF. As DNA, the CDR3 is TGTGCCAGCTCACGGACTAGTCCGGGACAGGGCCAAGACTATGGCTACACCTTC.

This CDR3 is CASSLAGPQEAFF. CDR3 DNA sequence: TGTGCCAGCAGCTTAGCAGGTCCCCAGGAAGCTTTCTTT. This sequence joins TRBV11-2 and TRBJ1-1; no firm D call. CDR1 is SGHAT, CDR2 FQNNGV, per germline. Trimming took 1 base from V and 8 from J, leaving 11 bases between them. The CDR3 sequence is 13 residues long.

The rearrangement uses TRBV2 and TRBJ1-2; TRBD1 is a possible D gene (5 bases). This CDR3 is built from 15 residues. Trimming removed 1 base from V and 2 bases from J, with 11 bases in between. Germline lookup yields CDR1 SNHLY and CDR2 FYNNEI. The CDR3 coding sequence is TGTGCCAGCAGTGAAGACAGGAACACAAACTATGGCTACACCTTC. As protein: CASSEDRNTNYGYTF.

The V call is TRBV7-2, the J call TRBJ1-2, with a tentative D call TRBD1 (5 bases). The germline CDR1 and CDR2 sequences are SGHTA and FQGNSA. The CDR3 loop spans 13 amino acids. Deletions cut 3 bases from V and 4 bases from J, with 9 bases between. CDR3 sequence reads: CASSFQGTYGYTF. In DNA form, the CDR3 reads TGTGCCAGCAGCTTCCAGGGCACCTATGGCTACACCTTC.

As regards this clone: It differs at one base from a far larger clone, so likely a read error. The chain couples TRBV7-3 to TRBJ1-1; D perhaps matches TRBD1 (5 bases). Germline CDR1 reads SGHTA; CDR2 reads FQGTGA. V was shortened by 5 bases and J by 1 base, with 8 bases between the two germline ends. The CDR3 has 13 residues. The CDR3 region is CASSQQENTEAFF. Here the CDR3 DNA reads TGTGCCAGCAGCCAACAGGAGAACACTGAAGCTTTCTTT.

The CDR3, as DNA: TGTGCCAGCAGCTCGGACAGGGGTAATTCACCCCTCCACTTT. Translation: CASSSDRGNSPLHF. The V call is TRBV5-5, the J call TRBJ1-6; 9 bases map to TRBD1. Germline lookup yields CDR1 SGHKS and CDR2 YYEKEE (reference sequence). Losses at the gene ends were 3 bases for V and 6 bases for J; bases not matched to a gene: 1. CDR3 length: 14 amino acids. The full variable domain, completed using reference TRBV5-5 and TRBJ1-6, is DAGVTQSPTHLIKTRGQQVTLRCSPISGHKSVSWYQQVLGQGPQFIFQYYEKEERGRGNFPDRFSARQFPNYSSELNVNALLLGDSALYLCASSSDRGNSPLHFGNGTRLTVT.

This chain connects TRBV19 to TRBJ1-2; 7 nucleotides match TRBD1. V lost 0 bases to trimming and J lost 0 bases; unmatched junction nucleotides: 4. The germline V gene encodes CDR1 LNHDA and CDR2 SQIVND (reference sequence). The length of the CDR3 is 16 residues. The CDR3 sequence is CASSIDSGGTNYGYTF. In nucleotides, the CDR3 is TGTGCCAGTAGTATAGATTCAGGGGGAACTAACTATGGCTACACCTTC.

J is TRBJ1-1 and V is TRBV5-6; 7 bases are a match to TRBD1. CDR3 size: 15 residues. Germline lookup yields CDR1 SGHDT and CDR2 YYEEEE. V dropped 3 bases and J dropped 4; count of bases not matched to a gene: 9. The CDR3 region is CASSSGGRGSTEAFF. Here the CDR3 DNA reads TGTGCCAGCAGCTCCGGAGGCAGGGGGTCCACTGAAGCTTTCTTT.

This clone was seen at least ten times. The CDR3 DNA sequence: TGTGCCAGCAGCTCGACTAGCGGCCCCTACAATGAGCAGTTCTTC. This encodes CASSSTSGPYNEQFF. The rearrangement uses TRBV7-2 and TRBJ2-1, with 9 bases lining up with TRBD2. The CDR3 sequence is 15 residues long. Germline CDR1 is SGHTA and CDR2 is FQGNSA. The junction had 3 bases not matched to a gene; V was cut back by 4 bases and J by 2 bases. Supplemented by reference TRBV7-2 and TRBJ2-1, the full variable domain reads GAGVSQSPSNKVTEKGKDVELRCDPISGHTALYWYRQSLGQGLEFLIYFQGNSAPDKSGLPSDRFSAERTGGSVSTLTIQRTQQEDSAVYLCASSSTSGPYNEQFFGPGTRLTVL.

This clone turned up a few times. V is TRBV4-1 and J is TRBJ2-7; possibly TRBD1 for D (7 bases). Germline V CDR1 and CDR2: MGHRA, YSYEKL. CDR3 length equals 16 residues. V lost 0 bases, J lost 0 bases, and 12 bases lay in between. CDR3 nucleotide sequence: TGCGCCAGCAGCCAAGATCCGGGGGACAGCTCCTACGAGCAGTACTTC. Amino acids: CASSQDPGDSSYEQYF.

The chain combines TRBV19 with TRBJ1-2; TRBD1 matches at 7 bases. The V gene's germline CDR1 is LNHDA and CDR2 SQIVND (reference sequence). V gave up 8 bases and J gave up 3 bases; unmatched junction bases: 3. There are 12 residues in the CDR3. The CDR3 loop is CASAQGHYGYTF. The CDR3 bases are TGTGCCAGTGCACAGGGGCACTATGGCTACACCTTC.

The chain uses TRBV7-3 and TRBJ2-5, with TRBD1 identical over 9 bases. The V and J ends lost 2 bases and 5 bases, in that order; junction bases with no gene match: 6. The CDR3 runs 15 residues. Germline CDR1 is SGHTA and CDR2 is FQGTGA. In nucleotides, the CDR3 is TGTGCCAGCAGCTTAGGACGGGACAGGGATGAGACCCAGTACTTC. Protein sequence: CASSLGRDRDETQYF.

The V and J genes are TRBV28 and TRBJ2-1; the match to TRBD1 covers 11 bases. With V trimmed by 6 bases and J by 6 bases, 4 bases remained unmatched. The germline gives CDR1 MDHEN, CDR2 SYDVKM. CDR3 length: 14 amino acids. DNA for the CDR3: TGTGCCAGCAGCACCGGGACAGGGGGCAATGAGCAGTTCTTC. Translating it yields CASSTGTGGNEQFF.

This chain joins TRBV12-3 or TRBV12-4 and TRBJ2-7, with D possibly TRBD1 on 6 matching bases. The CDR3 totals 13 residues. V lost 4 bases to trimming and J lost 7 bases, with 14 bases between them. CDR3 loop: CASSSRDTGEQYF. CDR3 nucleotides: TGTGCCAGCAGTTCCCGGGACACGGGTGAGCAGTACTTC.

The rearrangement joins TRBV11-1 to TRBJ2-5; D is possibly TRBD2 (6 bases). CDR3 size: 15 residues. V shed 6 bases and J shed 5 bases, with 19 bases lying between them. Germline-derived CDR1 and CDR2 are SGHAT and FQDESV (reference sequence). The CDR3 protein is CASRDSRGAGETQYF. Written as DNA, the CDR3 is TGTGCCAGCAGGGATAGTAGAGGGGCGGGGGAGACCCAGTACTTC. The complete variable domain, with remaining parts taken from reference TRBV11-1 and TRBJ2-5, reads EAEVAQSPRYKITEKSQAVAFWCDPISGHATLYWYRQILGQGPELLVQFQDESVVDDSQLPKDRFSAERLKGVDSTLKIQPAELGDSAMYLCASRDSRGAGETQYFGPGTRLLVL.

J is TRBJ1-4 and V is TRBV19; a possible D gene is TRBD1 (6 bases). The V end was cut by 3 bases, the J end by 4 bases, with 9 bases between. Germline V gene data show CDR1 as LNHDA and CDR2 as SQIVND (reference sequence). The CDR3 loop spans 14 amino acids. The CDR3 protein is CASSIRTDNEKLFF. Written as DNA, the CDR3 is TGTGCCAGTAGTATCCGGACAGATAATGAAAAACTGTTTTTT. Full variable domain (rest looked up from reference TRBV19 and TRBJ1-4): DGGITQSPKYLFRKEGQNVTLSCEQNLNHDAMYWYRQDPGQGLRLIYYSQIVNDFQKGDIAEGYSVSREKKESFPLTVTSAQKNPTAFYLCASSIRTDNEKLFFGSGTQLSVL.

CDR3 bases: TGTGCCAGCAGCTTCAAGGGTAGCGGGGGAAAGTACTTC. Protein: CASSFKGSGGKYF. The V and J genes are TRBV7-9 and TRBJ2-7; 9 positions agree with TRBD2. This CDR3 is 13 amino acids long. V dropped 3 bases and J dropped 11; count of bases not matched to a gene: 8. Germline V gives CDR1 SEHNR, CDR2 FQNEAQ (reference sequence). Variable domain in full (rest from reference TRBV7-9 and TRBJ2-7): DTGVSQNPRHKITKRGQNVTFRCDPISEHNRLYWYRQTLGQGPEFLTYFQNEAQLEKSRLLSDRFSAERPKGSFSTLEIQRTEQGDSAMYLCASSFKGSGGKYFGPGTRLTVT.

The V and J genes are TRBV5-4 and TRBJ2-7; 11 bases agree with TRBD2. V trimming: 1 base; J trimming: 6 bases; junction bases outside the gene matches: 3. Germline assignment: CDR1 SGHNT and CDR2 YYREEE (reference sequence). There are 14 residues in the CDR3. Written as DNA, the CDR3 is TGTGCCAGCAGCTTGCCACTAGCGGGGGCCGAGCAGTACTTC. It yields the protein CASSLPLAGAEQYF.

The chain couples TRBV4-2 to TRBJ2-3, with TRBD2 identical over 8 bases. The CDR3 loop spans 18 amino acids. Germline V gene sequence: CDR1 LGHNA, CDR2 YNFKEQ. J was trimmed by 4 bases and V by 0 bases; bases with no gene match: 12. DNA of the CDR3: TGTGCCAGCAGCCAAGAGTTGGCGGGTAGCGGGGACCCAGATACGCAGTATTTT. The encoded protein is CASSQELAGSGDPDTQYF.

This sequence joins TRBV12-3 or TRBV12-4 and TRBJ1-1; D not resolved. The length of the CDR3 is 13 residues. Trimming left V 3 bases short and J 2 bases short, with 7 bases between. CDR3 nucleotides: TGTGCCAGCAGTTTCGGGGATAACACTGAAGCTTTCTTT. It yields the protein CASSFGDNTEAFF.

The CDR3 region has the DNA TGTGCCAGCAGTCAGACAGGGGGAAACACCATATATTTT. It is translated as CASSQTGGNTIYF. The chain uses TRBV5-4 and TRBJ1-3; 7 nucleotides line up with TRBD1. Germline V CDR1 and CDR2: SGHNT, YYREEE (reference sequence). The CDR3 consists of 13 residues. V was pared by 5 bases and J by 4 bases, with 3 bases of the junction left unmatched.

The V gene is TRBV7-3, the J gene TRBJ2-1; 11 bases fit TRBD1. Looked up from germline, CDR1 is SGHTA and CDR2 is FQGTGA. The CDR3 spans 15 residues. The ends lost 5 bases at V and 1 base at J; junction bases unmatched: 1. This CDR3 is CASSRDRGSYNEQFF. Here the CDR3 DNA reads TGTGCCAGCAGCCGGGACAGGGGGTCCTACAATGAGCAGTTCTTC.

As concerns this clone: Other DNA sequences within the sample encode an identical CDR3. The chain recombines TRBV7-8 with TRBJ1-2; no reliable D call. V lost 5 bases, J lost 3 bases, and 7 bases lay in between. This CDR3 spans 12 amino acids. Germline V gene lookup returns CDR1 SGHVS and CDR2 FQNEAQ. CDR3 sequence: CASSHRDYGYTF. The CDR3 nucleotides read TGTGCCAGCAGCCACCGGGACTATGGCTACACCTTC.